A single sample gave rise to the 27 T cell receptor beta chains below, sequenced in a study of neurological immune-mediated disorders. TCRdb reanalysed the 5' RACE reads using MiXCR and keeps one entry per CDR3 protein. The sample lists approximately 36,000 distinct CDR3 sequences; 13% to 15% were seen once. Sample: PBMCs. The receptors stem from a woman between 50 and 59 years old with HTLV-1-associated myelopathy (HAM/TSP).

This clonotype was counted at least ten times. J is TRBJ2-3 and V is TRBV7-2, with 10 bases that match TRBD2. The CDR3 runs to 16 residues. Germline CDR1 SGHTA, CDR2 FQGNSA. With 5 bases clipped from V and 5 bases from J, the junction kept 10 bases outside the gene matches. In nucleotides, the CDR3 is TGTGCCAGCAGCATTAGTGCCGGACTAGCGGTAGATACGCAGTATTTT. This translates into CASSISAGLAVDTQYF. Full variable domain (outside the CDR3, taken from reference TRBV7-2 and TRBJ2-3): GAGVSQSPSNKVTEKGKDVELRCDPISGHTALYWYRQSLGQGLEFLIYFQGNSAPDKSGLPSDRFSAERTGGSVSTLTIQRTQQEDSAVYLCASSISAGLAVDTQYFGPGTRLTVL.

This clonotype has a handful of counts. This chain connects TRBV29-1 to TRBJ2-1, with 7 positions matching TRBD2. Germline CDR1 and CDR2: SQVTM and ANQGSEA. The CDR3 is 10 residues long. After removal of 7 bases from V and 7 bases from J, the junction contained 1 base not matched to a gene. In DNA form, the CDR3 reads TGCAGCGGGGGGGGGAATGAGCAGTTCTTC. It codes for CSGGGNEQFF.

The chain employs TRBV2 and TRBJ1-3; D uncertain. This CDR3 is built from 13 residues. The ends were cut back, 6 bases at V and 0 bases at J, with 6 bases in the middle. Germline V gene data show CDR1 as SNHLY and CDR2 as FYNNEI. The CDR3 sequence is CASRLSSGNTIYF. The CDR3, as DNA: TGTGCCAGCAGACTATCCTCTGGAAACACCATATATTTT.

This clonotype has at least ten counts. The chain uses TRBV18 and TRBJ1-6; no reliable D call. Germline CDR1 reads KGHSH; CDR2 reads LQKENI. The CDR3 runs to 13 residues. V was pared by 6 bases and J by 4 bases, with 7 bases between. The CDR3 nucleotides are TGTGCCAGCTCCCGGGATTATAATTCACCCCTCCACTTT. It encodes CASSRDYNSPLHF.

This clonotype was seen many times. This chain connects TRBV7-2 to TRBJ2-7, with D tentatively TRBD1 (5 bases). This CDR3 is built from 14 residues. The V gene lost 0 bases and the J gene lost 3 bases, with 9 bases spanning the gap. Germline V lookup: CDR1 SGHTA, CDR2 FQGNSA. CDR3 bases: TGTGCCAGCAGCTTAGCGAGACAGAACTACGAGCAGTACTTC. It is translated as CASSLARQNYEQYF.

In regard to this clonotype: It may be a read error: a sequence one base away is much more abundant. This chain uses TRBV27 with TRBJ1-2; maybe TRBD1 (5 bases). The germline gives CDR1 MNHEY, CDR2 SMNVEV (reference sequence). The CDR3 is made up of 13 amino acids. The CDR3 sequence: CASSWGRGYGFTF. Written as DNA, the CDR3 is TGTGCCAGCAGTTGGGGAAGGGGCTATGGCTTCACCTTC.

This clonotype came up many times. The chain employs TRBV11-2 and TRBJ2-2; weak D call: TRBD1 (6 bases). CDR1 SGHAT and CDR2 FQNNGV come from the germline V gene. The CDR3 covers 15 residues. Trimming pared 4 bases from V and 1 base from J, leaving 10 bases between. The chain's CDR3 is CASSYRDGNTGELFF. The CDR3 nucleotides are TGTGCCAGCAGCTACAGGGACGGGAACACCGGGGAGCTGTTTTTT.

The rearrangement links TRBV7-2 to TRBJ2-2; D is unclear. The V gene lost 0 bases and the J gene lost 8 bases, with 10 bases spanning the gap. This CDR3 region has 14 residues. CDR1 and CDR2 from the germline V gene are SGHTA and FQGNSA. CDR3 bases: TGTGCCAGCAGCTTAGCGAATGTAGGGGGGGAGCTGTTTTTT. Residues: CASSLANVGGELFF.

This clonotype was detected ten times or more. J is TRBJ1-4 and V is TRBV15, with a tentative D call TRBD1 (6 bases). Germline CDR1 and CDR2: LNHNV and YYDKDF (reference sequence). V lost 0 bases, J lost 10 bases, and 24 bases lay in between. The CDR3 is made up of 18 amino acids. CDR3 sequence (DNA): TGTGCCACCAGCAGAGATCCGAGGGCCGGGGGCCCGGGTGGAAAACTGTTTTTT. This sequence encodes CATSRDPRAGGPGGKLFF.

This clonotype showed up many times. The chain uses TRBV5-6 and TRBJ1-5; 11 bases map to TRBD1. The J segment lost 8 bases and the V segment lost 3 bases, leaving 19 bases of the junction unmatched. The germline CDR1 and CDR2 sequences are SGHDT and YYEEEE. The CDR3 contains 19 residues. DNA of the CDR3: TGTGCCAGCAGCTCCACAATAATATCGGGGACAGGGGGGAAAGAGCCCCAGCATTTT. This codes for CASSSTIISGTGGKEPQHF.

The V gene is TRBV7-2, the J gene TRBJ2-7; a weak D match, TRBD2 (6 bases). V dropped 8 bases and J dropped 3 bases, with 14 bases sitting between them. The CDR3 length is 13 residues. The V gene's germline CDR1 is SGHTA and CDR2 FQGNSA. The CDR3 DNA reads TGTGCCAGCGGCAGGACGGGAGACTACGAGCAGTACTTC. It yields the protein CASGRTGDYEQYF.

Many counts were recorded for this clonotype. CDR3 amino acids: CASSWTSQGSHGELFF. The CDR3 DNA reads TGCGCCAGCAGCTGGACTTCCCAGGGGTCGCACGGGGAGCTGTTTTTT. V and J are TRBV5-1 and TRBJ2-2; possibly TRBD1 for D (6 bases). V was cut by 3 bases and J by 7 bases, with 19 bases left in between. Germline loops: CDR1 SGHRS, CDR2 YFSETQ. The CDR3 runs 16 residues.

This clonotype came up many times. CDR3 residues: CASSQVRRVDTGELFF. In DNA form, the CDR3 reads TGCGCCAGCAGCCAAGTGCGAAGGGTGGACACCGGGGAGCTGTTTTTT. The chain has TRBV4-3 and TRBJ2-2; D is ambiguous. The CDR3 runs to 16 residues. CDR1 is LGHNA, CDR2 YSLEER, per germline. The germline V and J ends were trimmed by 1 base and 3 bases, with 12 bases remaining between them.

This clonotype occurred many times. The chain has TRBV10-3 and TRBJ1-1, with D perhaps matching TRBD1 (5 bases). The length of the CDR3 is 12 residues. Trimming shortened V by 1 base and J by 11 bases, and 11 bases separated the two germline ends. Germline assignment: CDR1 ENHRY and CDR2 SYGVKD. CDR3 amino acids: CAISEWGGTAFF. In nucleotides, the CDR3 is TGTGCCATCAGTGAGTGGGGGGGGACGGCTTTCTTT.

This clonotype was observed many times. The chain is built from TRBV6-5 and TRBJ1-2; D remains ambiguous. The CDR3 is 14 residues long. V lost 1 base and J 8 bases, leaving 14 bases between the germline ends. In germline, CDR1 is MNHEY, CDR2 SVGAGI. The CDR3 sequence is CASSYLGAGWGYTF. As DNA, the CDR3 is TGTGCCAGCAGTTACTTAGGCGCAGGTTGGGGCTACACCTTC.

There are many counts of this clonotype. The J gene is TRBJ1-2, the V gene TRBV5-1; D not certain. Germline CDR1 reads SGHRS; CDR2 reads YFSETQ. The length of the CDR3 is 12 residues. The V end was cut by 4 bases, the J end by 1 base, with 5 bases between. The CDR3, as DNA: TGCGCCAGCAGCAGGGATAACTATGGCTACACCTTC. It encodes CASSRDNYGYTF.

This clonotype was counted at least ten times. The chain is built from TRBV4-3 and TRBJ1-1; 9 nucleotides line up with TRBD1. Germline CDR1 and CDR2: LGHNA and YSLEER. This CDR3 region has 17 residues. The V gene end was trimmed by 1 base and the J gene end by 4 bases; junction bases not matched to a gene: 10. The CDR3 here is CASSQGSKQGAGTEAFF. The CDR3 DNA reads TGCGCCAGCAGCCAAGGCTCAAAACAGGGGGCAGGCACTGAAGCTTTCTTT.

Many counts were recorded for this clonotype. This sequence joins TRBV7-9 and TRBJ2-1, with TRBD1 identical over 9 bases. CDR3 length: 16 amino acids. Germline CDR1 SEHNR, CDR2 FQNEAQ (reference sequence). V shed 1 base, J shed 8 bases, and the junction held 9 bases outside the gene matches. CDR3 residues: CASSLEWTGVRYEQFF. DNA for the CDR3: TGTGCCAGCAGCTTAGAGTGGACAGGGGTTAGGTATGAGCAGTTCTTC. The variable domain in full, with the rest retrieved from reference TRBV7-9 and TRBJ2-1, is DTGVSQNPRHKITKRGQNVTFRCDPISEHNRLYWYRQTLGQGPEFLTYFQNEAQLEKSRLLSDRFSAERPKGSFSTLEIQRTEQGDSAMYLCASSLEWTGVRYEQFFGPGTRLTVL.

This clonotype has ten or more counts. This rearrangement joins TRBV5-1 to TRBJ2-4; TRBD1 matches 10 bases. Germline lookup yields CDR1 SGHRS and CDR2 YFSETQ. CDR3 length equals 15 residues. The trim removed 4 bases at V and 8 bases at J, leaving 9 bases unmatched. In DNA form, the CDR3 reads TGCGCCAGCAGCGACACCGCCGGGACAGGGGACATTCAGTACTTC. Its protein product is CASSDTAGTGDIQYF. The full variable domain, rest sourced from reference TRBV5-1 and TRBJ2-4, is KAGVTQTPRYLIKTRGQQVTLSCSPISGHRSVSWYQQTPGQGLQFLFEYFSETQRNKGNFPGRFSGRQFSNSRSEMNVSTLELGDSALYLCASSDTAGTGDIQYFGAGTRLSVL.

This clonotype was seen repeatedly, ten times or more. This chain connects TRBV9 to TRBJ1-4; TRBD1 might be the D (5 bases). The CDR3 extends over 15 amino acids. Germline loops: CDR1 SGDLS, CDR2 YYNGEE. V lost 2 bases and J lost 8, with 16 bases in between. The CDR3, as DNA: TGTGCCAGCAGCGTCCACCCAGGGCAAGGCGAAAAACTGTTTTTT. Amino acids: CASSVHPGQGEKLFF.

A remark on this clonotype: A much larger clone lies one base from this, so it may be a read error. This chain connects TRBV7-2 to TRBJ2-3, with D possibly matching TRBD2 (7 bases). V gave up 6 bases and J gave up 3 bases, with 13 bases separating them. This CDR3 comprises 14 residues. CDR1 and CDR2 from the germline V gene are SGHTA and FQGNSA. CDR3 loop: CASRRGGGTDTQYF. DNA for the CDR3: TGTGCCAGCAGAAGAGGGGGGGGGACAGATACGCAGTATTTT.

This clonotype occurred many times. The chain carries TRBV7-9 and TRBJ1-2; tentative D call: TRBD1 (5 bases). The CDR3 is 16 amino acids. V dropped 1 base and J dropped 6 bases, with 18 bases sitting between them. CDR1 is SEHNR and CDR2 is FQNEAQ in the germline V gene (reference sequence). CDR3 sequence (DNA): TGTGCCAGCAGCTTAGAGTCAGCCAGGGTGGAGAATGGCTACACCTTC. This gives the protein CASSLESARVENGYTF.

This clonotype was seen only a few times. This rearrangement joins TRBV7-2 to TRBJ1-5; perhaps TRBD1 as D (6 bases). The CDR3 totals 13 residues. The ends were cut back, 4 bases at V and 7 bases at J, with 11 bases in the middle. CDR1 is SGHTA, CDR2 FQGNSA, per germline. The CDR3 sequence is CASSWNRDQPQHF. The DNA for the CDR3 is TGTGCCAGCAGCTGGAACAGGGACCAGCCCCAGCATTTT. Supplemented by reference TRBV7-2 and TRBJ1-5, the full variable domain reads GAGVSQSPSNKVTEKGKDVELRCDPISGHTALYWYRQSLGQGLEFLIYFQGNSAPDKSGLPSDRFSAERTGGSVSTLTIQRTQQEDSAVYLCASSWNRDQPQHFGDGTRLSIL.

The rearrangement joins TRBV20-1 to TRBJ1-3; tentative D call: TRBD1 (5 bases). Germline V gene data show CDR1 as DFQATT and CDR2 as SNEGSKA (reference sequence). V dropped 6 bases and J dropped 0 bases, with 9 bases sitting between them. The CDR3 consists of 13 residues. In DNA, the CDR3 is TGCAGTGCCAGACAGCCCTCTGGAAACACCATATATTTT. Its protein product is CSARQPSGNTIYF.

Notes on this clonotype: It is likely a read error, because the conserved phenylalanine at the end of the CDR3 is missing. The rearrangement uses TRBV5-1 and TRBJ1-1, with a weak D call TRBD1 (5 bases). Germline loops: CDR1 SGHRS, CDR2 YFSETQ. V was cut by 2 bases and J by 2 bases, with 13 bases left in between. The length of the CDR3 is 15 residues. The CDR3, as DNA: TGCGCCAGCAGCTTTTCTTGGGACGGTAACACTGAAGCTTTCGTT. Its protein product is CASSFSWDGNTEAFV.

This clonotype was counted between two and nine times. The chain has TRBV3-1 and TRBJ1-6; 9 nucleotides agree with TRBD1. This CDR3 region has 15 residues. V gave up 1 base and J gave up 8 bases; unmatched junction bases: 3. Germline assignment: CDR1 LGHDT and CDR2 YNNKEL (reference sequence). CDR3 nucleotide sequence: TGTGCCAGCAGCCAAGGGGACAGGGTTGATTCACCCCTCCACTTT. Residues: CASSQGDRVDSPLHF.

This clonotype showed up many times. V is TRBV5-4 and J is TRBJ2-2, with D possibly being TRBD1 or TRBD2 (5 bases each). Trimming removed 5 bases from V and 1 base from J, with 12 bases in between. Germline CDR1 reads SGHNT; CDR2 reads YYREEE (reference sequence). The CDR3 contains 15 residues. DNA for the CDR3: TGTGCCAGCAGTTTGAAGGGGAGGAACACCGGGGAGCTGTTTTTT. Translated, it gives CASSLKGRNTGELFF.